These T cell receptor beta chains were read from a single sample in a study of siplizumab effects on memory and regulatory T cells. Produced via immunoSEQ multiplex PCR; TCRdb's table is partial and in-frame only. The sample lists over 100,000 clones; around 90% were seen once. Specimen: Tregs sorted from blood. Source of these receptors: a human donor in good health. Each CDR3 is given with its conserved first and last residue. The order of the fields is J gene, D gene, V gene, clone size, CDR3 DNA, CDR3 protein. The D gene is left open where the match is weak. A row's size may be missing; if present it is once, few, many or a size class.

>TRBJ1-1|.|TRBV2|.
TGTGCCAGCAGTGAAAGAAGGACAGTGAACACTGAAGCTTTCTTT
CASSERRTVNTEAFF
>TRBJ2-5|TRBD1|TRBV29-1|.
TGCAGCGTTACCGGGACAGACCTACAAGAGACCCAGTACTTC
CSVTGTDLQETQYF
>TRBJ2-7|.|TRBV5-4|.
TGTGCCAGCAGCTTGGTTGGCACTTACGAGCAGTACTTC
CASSLVGTYEQYF
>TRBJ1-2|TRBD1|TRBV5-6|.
TGTGCCAGCAGCTTGAGGACAGGGGTCTCCTATGGCTACACCTTC
CASSLRTGVSYGYTF
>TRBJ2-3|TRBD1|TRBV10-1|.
TGCGCCAGCAGTGAGTCGACGGTCCCCGGGACAGGGGCGCAGTATTTT
CASSESTVPGTGAQYF
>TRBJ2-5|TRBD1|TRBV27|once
TGTGCCAGCGGTCCTACAGGGGAAGAGACCCAGTACTTC
CASGPTGEETQYF
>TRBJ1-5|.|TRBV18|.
TGTGCCAGCTCACTTGGGACGGGGCCCAGCAATCAGCCCCAGCATTTT
CASSLGTGPSNQPQHF
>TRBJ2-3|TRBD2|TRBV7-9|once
TGTGCCAGCAGCTTAGTTAGCGGGTTGGCAGATACGCAGTATTTT
CASSLVSGLADTQYF
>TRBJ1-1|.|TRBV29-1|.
TGCAGCGTTGTTCTTTTGGATTTTGAAGCTTTCTTT
CSVVLLDFEAFF
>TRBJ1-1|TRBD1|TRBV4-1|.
TGCGCCAGCAGCCGCAACCCGGACAGGGGGTACACTGAAGCTTTCTTT
CASSRNPDRGYTEAFF
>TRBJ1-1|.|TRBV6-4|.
TGTGCCAGCAGTGATTCCAGGACGGGGAACACTGAAGCTTTCTTT
CASSDSRTGNTEAFF
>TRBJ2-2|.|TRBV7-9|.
TGTGCCAGCAGCTTCATGGAGTACACCGGGGAGCTGTTTTTT
CASSFMEYTGELFF
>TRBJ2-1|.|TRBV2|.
TGTGCCAGCAGTGAACAGTACAATGAGCAGTTCTTC
CASSEQYNEQFF
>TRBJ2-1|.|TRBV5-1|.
TGCGCCAGCAGGGCCGGGACTTACAATGAGCAGTTCTTC
CASRAGTYNEQFF
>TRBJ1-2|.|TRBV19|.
TGTGCCAGTAGTTCTTACAGGGCTGGCTACACCTTC
CASSSYRAGYTF
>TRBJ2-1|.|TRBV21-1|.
TGTGCCAGCAGCAAAGAGAGGCGGGACAATGAGCAGTTCTTC
CASSKERRDNEQFF
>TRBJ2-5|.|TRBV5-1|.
TGCGCCAGCAGCTCCTCGAGTCGAATCGGGAAAGAGACCCAGTACTTC
CASSSSSRIGKETQYF
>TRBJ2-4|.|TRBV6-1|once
TGTGCCAGCAGCGGCATAGCCAAAAACATTCAGTACTTC
CASSGIAKNIQYF
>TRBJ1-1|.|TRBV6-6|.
TGTGCCAGCAGCAGGCCCATGAACACTGAAGCTTTCTTT
CASSRPMNTEAFF
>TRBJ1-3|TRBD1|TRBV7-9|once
TGTGCCAGCAGCAGGGAGGGACAGGGGGACGGAAACACCATATATTTT
CASSREGQGDGNTIYF
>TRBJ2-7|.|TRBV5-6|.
TGTGCCAGCAGCCCCCTGAGGGGCAGTGATAAGCAGTACTTC
CASSPLRGSDKQYF
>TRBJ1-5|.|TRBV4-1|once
TGCGCCAGCAGCCAGGCTCCCGACAGGAGGATAGGTAGCAATCAGCCCCAGCATTTT
CASSQAPDRRIGSNQPQHF
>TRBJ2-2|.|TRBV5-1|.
TGCGCCAGCAGCTTGGCCATTCAGCGTCGCTCCGGGGAGCTGTTTTTT
CASSLAIQRRSGELFF
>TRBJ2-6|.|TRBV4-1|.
TGCGCCAGCAGCCACATTACTGGGGCCAACGTCCTGACTTTC
CASSHITGANVLTF
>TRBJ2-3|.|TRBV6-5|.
TGTGCCAGCCAGAGGGGCGATACGCAGTATTTT
CASQRGDTQYF
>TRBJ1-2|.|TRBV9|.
TGTGCCAGCAGCGTACTCGTGAACTATGGCTACACCTTC
CASSVLVNYGYTF
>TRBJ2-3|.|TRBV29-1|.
TGCAGCGTTGAAGATCCCGAGGATACGCAGTATTTT
CSVEDPEDTQYF
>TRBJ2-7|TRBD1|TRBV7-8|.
TGTGCCAGCACCATAGGGACAGGGGGGACCTACGAGCAGTACTTC
CASTIGTGGTYEQYF
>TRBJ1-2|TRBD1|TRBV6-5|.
TGTGCCAGCAGTTACTTTTCTGGACAGGGGAATTATGGCTACACCTTC
CASSYFSGQGNYGYTF
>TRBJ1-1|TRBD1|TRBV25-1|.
TGTGCCAGCAGTGTATGGACAGGGGGCGCTTTCTTT
CASSVWTGGAFF
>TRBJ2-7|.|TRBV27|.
TGTGCCTCGAGTAGATCGGGGTGGCAATACGAGCAGTACTTC
CASSRSGWQYEQYF
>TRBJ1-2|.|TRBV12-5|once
TGTGCTAGTGGTTTGGGGAGGGGCTTTACTCTGAGTACCTTC
CASGLGRGFTLSTF
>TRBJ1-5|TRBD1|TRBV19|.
TGTGCCAGTAGTCCAGGAGCCGGGACAGGGACTTTATATCAGCCCCAGCATTTT
CASSPGAGTGTLYQPQHF
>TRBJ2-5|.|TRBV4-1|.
TGCGCCAGCAGCCGGACTGGTCGAGAGACCCAGTACTTC
CASSRTGRETQYF
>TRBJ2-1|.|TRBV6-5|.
TGTGCCAGCAGCACCTCTGGGACTGACAATGAGCAGTTCTTC
CASSTSGTDNEQFF
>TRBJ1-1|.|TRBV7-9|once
TGTGCCAGCAGCTTGAACAGCCACACTGAAGCTTTCTTT
CASSLNSHTEAFF